The T cell receptor (beta chain) under discussion was sequenced for a study of patients and donors after allogeneic stem cell transplantation. The germline gives CDR1 LGHNA, CDR2 YNFKEQ. This CDR3 contains 17 residues. TCRdb fed the RT-PCR reads into MiXCR, producing one record per CDR3 protein. The sample carries approximately 200,000 distinct CDR3 sequences, 38% recorded once. Turning to this clonotype: One end of the junction varies from germline; a read error may be responsible.

The chain couples TRBV4-2 to TRBJ2-2; no reliable D call. The sample consisted of blood, either unsorted or a sorted T cell fraction (not recorded which). This sequence originates from a human donor who was either an allogeneic HSCT recipient or a stem cell or donor lymphocyte infusion donor (not recorded which). It is not recorded whose cells these are; they may come from a transplant donor. In DNA form, the CDR3 reads TGTGCCAGCAGCCAACCCTCTTCAACCCCGAACCCCGGGGAGCTGTTTTTT. It codes for CASSQPSSTPNPGELFF.